This paragraph reports one T cell receptor beta chain. Its matching antigen is unknown. The data stem from a study of identical twins' blood T cells. Study conclusions and caveats: Abundant TCRbeta CDR3s overlapped more between twins than with unrelated donors. Shared CDR3 clonotype counts tracked mainly the product of cloneset sizes.

TCRdb reanalysed the 5' RACE reads using MiXCR and keeps one entry per CDR3 protein. The sample lists fewer than 450,000 distinct CDR3 sequences; 28% were seen once. CDR1 is SNHLY and CDR2 is FYNNEI in the germline V gene. CDR3 size: 15 residues. The J segment lost 3 bases and the V segment lost 1 base, leaving 3 bases of the junction unmatched. The chain combines TRBV2 with TRBJ1-5, with 7 bases fitting TRBD1. Sequencing input: PBMCs. The TCR was taken from a woman aged 18-49 years in good health. The CDR3 sequence: CASSEDRGVNQPQHF. CDR3 DNA sequence: TGTGCCAGCAGTGAAGACAGGGGCGTCAATCAGCCCCAGCATTTT.